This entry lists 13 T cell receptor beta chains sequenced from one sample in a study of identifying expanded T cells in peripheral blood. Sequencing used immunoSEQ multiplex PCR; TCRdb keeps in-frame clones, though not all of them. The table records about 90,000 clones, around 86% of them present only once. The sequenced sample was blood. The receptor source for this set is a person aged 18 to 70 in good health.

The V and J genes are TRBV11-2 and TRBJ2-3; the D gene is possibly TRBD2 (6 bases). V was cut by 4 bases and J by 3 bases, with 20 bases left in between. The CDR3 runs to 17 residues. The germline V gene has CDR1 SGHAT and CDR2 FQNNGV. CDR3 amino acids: CASSWGTGRGVTDTQYF. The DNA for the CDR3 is TGTGCCAGCAGCTGGGGTACGGGTCGCGGGGTGACAGATACGCAGTATTTT.

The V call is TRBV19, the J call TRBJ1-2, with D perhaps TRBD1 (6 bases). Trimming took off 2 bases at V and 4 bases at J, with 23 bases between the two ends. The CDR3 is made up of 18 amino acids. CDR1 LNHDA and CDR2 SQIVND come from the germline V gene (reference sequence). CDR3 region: CASSIQFLVGAQGYGYTF. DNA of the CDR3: TGTGCCAGTAGTATACAGTTCCTCGTGGGGGCCCAGGGCTATGGCTACACCTTC.

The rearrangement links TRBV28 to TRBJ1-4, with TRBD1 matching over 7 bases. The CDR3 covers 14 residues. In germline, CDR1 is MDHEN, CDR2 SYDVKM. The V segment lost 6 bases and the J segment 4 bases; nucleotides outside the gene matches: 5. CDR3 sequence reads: CASSPGQFNEKLFF. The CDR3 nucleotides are TGTGCCAGCAGCCCGGGACAGTTTAATGAAAAACTGTTTTTT. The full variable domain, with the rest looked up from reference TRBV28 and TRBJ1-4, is DVKVTQSSRYLVKRTGEKVFLECVQDMDHENMFWYRQDPGLGLRLIYFSYDVKMKEKGDIPEGYSVSREKKERFSLILESASTNQTSMYLCASSPGQFNEKLFFGSGTQLSVL.

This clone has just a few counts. Here the CDR3 reads CASSVAGTGGWYGYTF. The CDR3 nucleotides are TGTGCCAGCAGCGTAGCGGGGACAGGGGGCTGGTATGGCTACACCTTC. This chain links TRBV9 with TRBJ1-2; 12 bases match TRBD1. J lost 5 bases, V lost 0 bases, and 5 bases had no gene match. This CDR3 spans 16 amino acids. Germline-derived CDR1 and CDR2 are SGDLS and YYNGEE. Together with reference TRBV9 and TRBJ1-2, the CDR3 gives the full variable domain: DSGVTQTPKHLITATGQRVTLRCSPRSGDLSVYWYQQSLDQGLQFLIQYYNGEERAKGNILERFSAQQFPDLHSELNLSSLELGDSALYFCASSVAGTGGWYGYTFGSGTRLTVV.

CDR3 sequence: CASRERSANTEAFF. In DNA form, the CDR3 reads TGTGCCAGCAGGGAAAGGAGCGCTAACACTGAAGCTTTCTTT. The chain carries TRBV25-1 and TRBJ1-1; D gene ambiguous. Germline loops: CDR1 MGHDK, CDR2 SYGVNS. Trimming took off 6 bases at V and 2 bases at J, with 13 bases between the two ends. The length of the CDR3 is 14 residues. The variable domain in full, with the rest retrieved from reference TRBV25-1 and TRBJ1-1, is EADIYQTPRYLVIGTGKKITLECSQTMGHDKMYWYQQDPGMELHLIHYSYGVNSTEKGDLSSESTVSRIRTEHFPLTLESARPSHTSQYLCASRERSANTEAFFGQGTRLTVV.

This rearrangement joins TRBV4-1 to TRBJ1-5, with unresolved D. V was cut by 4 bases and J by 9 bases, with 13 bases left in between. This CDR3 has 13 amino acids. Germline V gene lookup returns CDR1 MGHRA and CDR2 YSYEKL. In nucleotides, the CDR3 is TGCGCCAGCAGCCCCGAGGGCGTTCTGCCCCAGCATTTT. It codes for CASSPEGVLPQHF.

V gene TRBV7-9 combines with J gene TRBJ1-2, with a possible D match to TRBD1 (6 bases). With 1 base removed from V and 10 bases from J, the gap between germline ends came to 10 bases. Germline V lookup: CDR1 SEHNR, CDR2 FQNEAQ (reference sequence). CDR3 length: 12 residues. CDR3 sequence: CASSLGYRAYTF. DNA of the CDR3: TGTGCCAGCAGCTTAGGCTACAGGGCCTACACCTTC.

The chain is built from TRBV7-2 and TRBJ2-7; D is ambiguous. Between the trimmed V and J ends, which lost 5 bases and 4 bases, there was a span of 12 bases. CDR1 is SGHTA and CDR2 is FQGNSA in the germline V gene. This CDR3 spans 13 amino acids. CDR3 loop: CASSQPPSYEQYF. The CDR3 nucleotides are TGTGCCAGCAGCCAACCTCCAAGTTACGAGCAGTACTTC.

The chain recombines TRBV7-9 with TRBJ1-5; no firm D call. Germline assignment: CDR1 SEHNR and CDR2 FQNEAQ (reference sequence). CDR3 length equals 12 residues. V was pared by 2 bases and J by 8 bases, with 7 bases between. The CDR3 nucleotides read TGTGCCAGCAGCTTAAATTGGGAGCCCCAGCATTTT. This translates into CASSLNWEPQHF.

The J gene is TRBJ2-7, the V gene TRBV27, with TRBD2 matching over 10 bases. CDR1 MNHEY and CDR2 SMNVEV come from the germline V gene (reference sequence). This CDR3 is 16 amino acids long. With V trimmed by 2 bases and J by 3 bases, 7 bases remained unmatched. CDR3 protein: CASSLSGGARGYEQYF. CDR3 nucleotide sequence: TGTGCCAGCAGTTTAAGCGGGGGGGCCCGGGGCTACGAGCAGTACTTC.

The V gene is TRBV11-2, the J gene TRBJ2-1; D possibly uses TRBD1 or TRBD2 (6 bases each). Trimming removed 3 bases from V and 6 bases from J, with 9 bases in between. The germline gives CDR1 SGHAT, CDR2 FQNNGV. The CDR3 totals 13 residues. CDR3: CASSFSGANEQFF. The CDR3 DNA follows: TGTGCCAGCAGCTTCTCGGGGGCCAATGAGCAGTTCTTC. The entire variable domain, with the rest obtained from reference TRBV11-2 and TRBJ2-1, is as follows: EAGVAQSPRYKIIEKRQSVAFWCNPISGHATLYWYQQILGQGPKLLIQFQNNGVVDDSQLPKDRFSAERLKGVDSTLKIQPAKLEDSAVYLCASSFSGANEQFFGPGTRLTVL.

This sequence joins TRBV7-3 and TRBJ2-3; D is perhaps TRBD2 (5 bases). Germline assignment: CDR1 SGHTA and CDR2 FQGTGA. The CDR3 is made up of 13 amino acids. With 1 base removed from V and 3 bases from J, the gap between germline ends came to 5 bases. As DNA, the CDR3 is TGTGCCAGCAGCTTAAAGCGGACAGATACGCAGTATTTT. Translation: CASSLKRTDTQYF.

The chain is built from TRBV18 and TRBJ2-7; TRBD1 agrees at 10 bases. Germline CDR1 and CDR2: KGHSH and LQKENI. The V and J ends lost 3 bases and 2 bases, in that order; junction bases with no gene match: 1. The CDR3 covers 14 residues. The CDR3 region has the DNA TGTGCCAGCTCACCCGGGACAGGGGCCTACGAGCAGTACTTC. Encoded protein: CASSPGTGAYEQYF.